These T cell receptor beta chains were read from a single sample in a study of blood T cell repertoires in COVID-19. Sequenced by immunoSEQ multiplex PCR; TCRdb stores in-frame clones only, minus some. The data contain 200,000 to 250,000 clones, 65% to 90% of them singletons. The sequenced sample consisted of peripheral blood. All receptors come from a woman in her fifties or sixties with acute or convalescent COVID-19. CDR3s include the opening cysteine and the closing phenylalanine or tryptophan. Fields, in order: CDR3 DNA, CDR3 protein, D gene, J gene, V gene, clone size. The D gene is left open where the match is weak. Clone size is given for some rows only: seen once, a few or many times, or a class if the clone is expanded.

CDR3nt: TGCAGCGCCGCGGACTTTGGCGATCTCATTCAGTACTTC; CDR3aa: CSAADFGDLIQYF; d_gene: -; j_gene: TRBJ2-4; v_gene: TRBV29-1; abundance: -
CDR3nt: TGTGCCAGCAGTTTAGACAACAGGGTAACGATAGGGGAGCTGTTTTTT; CDR3aa: CASSLDNRVTIGELFF; d_gene: -; j_gene: TRBJ2-2; v_gene: TRBV27; abundance: -
CDR3nt: TGTGCCAGCAGCTTAGCGCTGGGGGAGGGCTCACCCCTCCACTTT; CDR3aa: CASSLALGEGSPLHF; d_gene: -; j_gene: TRBJ1-6; v_gene: TRBV7-9; abundance: -
CDR3nt: TGTGCCAGCGGTCCCGGGACACAAGTGTCCTACAATGAGCAGTTCTTC; CDR3aa: CASGPGTQVSYNEQFF; d_gene: -; j_gene: TRBJ2-1; v_gene: TRBV5-6; abundance: -
CDR3nt: TGTACCAGCAGCTTCCGGGACAGGGAGCAGTTCTTC; CDR3aa: CTSSFRDREQFF; d_gene: TRBD1; j_gene: TRBJ2-1; v_gene: TRBV9; abundance: -
CDR3nt: TGTGCCATCAGTGACCTAGGGGGGGTAGCCCCGGCTGGCTACACCTTC; CDR3aa: CAISDLGGVAPAGYTF; d_gene: -; j_gene: TRBJ1-2; v_gene: TRBV10-3; abundance: once
CDR3nt: TGTGCCTGGAGGGACAGGGAGAATTCACCCCTCCACTTT; CDR3aa: CAWRDRENSPLHF; d_gene: TRBD1; j_gene: TRBJ1-6; v_gene: TRBV30; abundance: -
CDR3nt: TGTGCCAGCAGCTTAGCACAGGGAAAGGAGACCCAGTACTTC; CDR3aa: CASSLAQGKETQYF; d_gene: -; j_gene: TRBJ2-5; v_gene: TRBV7-6; abundance: -
CDR3nt: TGTGCCAGCAGCTTCCTACTAGTAGAGGAGAACACCGGGGAGCTGTTTTTT; CDR3aa: CASSFLLVEENTGELFF; d_gene: -; j_gene: TRBJ2-2; v_gene: TRBV7-9; abundance: -
CDR3nt: TGTGCCAGCAGCTGCCTCACCGGGCAGGGGTCCTACAATGAGCAGTTCTTC; CDR3aa: CASSCLTGQGSYNEQFF; d_gene: -; j_gene: TRBJ2-1; v_gene: TRBV11-2; abundance: -
CDR3nt: TGTGCCAGCAGCTTAATATCGAACACCGGGGAGCTGTTTTTT; CDR3aa: CASSLISNTGELFF; d_gene: -; j_gene: TRBJ2-2; v_gene: TRBV7-3; abundance: -
CDR3nt: TGCGCCAGCTCCCGGGGGAGGGATGAAAAACTGTTTTTT; CDR3aa: CASSRGRDEKLFF; d_gene: -; j_gene: TRBJ1-4; v_gene: TRBV10-1; abundance: -
CDR3nt: TGCGCCAGCAGCTTGGCACAGCTCTCTGGAAACACCATATATTTT; CDR3aa: CASSLAQLSGNTIYF; d_gene: -; j_gene: TRBJ1-3; v_gene: TRBV5-1; abundance: -
CDR3nt: TGTGCCAGCAGTGAAGCAGGGGTTGTGGAGCCCCAGCATTTT; CDR3aa: CASSEAGVVEPQHF; d_gene: -; j_gene: TRBJ1-5; v_gene: TRBV2; abundance: -
CDR3nt: TGTGCCAGCAGCTCGGACTGGAATGAGCAGTTCTTC; CDR3aa: CASSSDWNEQFF; d_gene: -; j_gene: TRBJ2-1; v_gene: TRBV6-2/TRBV6-3; abundance: few
CDR3nt: TGTGCCACCCAAATTGCTCTAGGATCGCAGTATTTT; CDR3aa: CATQIALGSQYF; d_gene: -; j_gene: TRBJ2-3; v_gene: TRBV10-3; abundance: -
CDR3nt: TGTGCCAGCAGTTACTCGGGACAGGCCCCAGATACGCAGTATTTT; CDR3aa: CASSYSGQAPDTQYF; d_gene: TRBD1; j_gene: TRBJ2-3; v_gene: TRBV6-2/TRBV6-3; abundance: -
CDR3nt: TGTGCCAGCAGCCAAGTGGGGCACCGCACAGATACGCAGTATTTT; CDR3aa: CASSQVGHRTDTQYF; d_gene: -; j_gene: TRBJ2-3; v_gene: TRBV3-1/TRBV3-2; abundance: -
CDR3nt: TGTGCCAGCTCACCAGATGTAGCGGGAGTGGGAGAGCAGTTCTTC; CDR3aa: CASSPDVAGVGEQFF; d_gene: TRBD2; j_gene: TRBJ2-1; v_gene: TRBV18; abundance: -
CDR3nt: TGTGCCAGCAGTCGGCTAGCGGGGGGGCGGCGGGAGACCCAGTACTTC; CDR3aa: CASSRLAGGRRETQYF; d_gene: TRBD2; j_gene: TRBJ2-5; v_gene: TRBV28; abundance: -
CDR3nt: TGTGCCAGCAGCTTTAGACAGGCGCTAGAGACCCAGTACTTC; CDR3aa: CASSFRQALETQYF; d_gene: -; j_gene: TRBJ2-5; v_gene: TRBV7-9; abundance: -
CDR3nt: TGTGCCAGCTCAGCCTATGTAGCGGGAGGGCCGCGCGAGCAGTTCTTC; CDR3aa: CASSAYVAGGPREQFF; d_gene: TRBD2; j_gene: TRBJ2-1; v_gene: TRBV18; abundance: few
CDR3nt: TGCGCCAGCAGCCCTGGGCGGACAGGGCACACTGAAGCTTTCTTT; CDR3aa: CASSPGRTGHTEAFF; d_gene: TRBD1; j_gene: TRBJ1-1; v_gene: TRBV5-1; abundance: -
CDR3nt: TGTGCCTGGAGTGCCCTTCCGGGAGCTCAAGCTTTCTTT; CDR3aa: CAWSALPGAQAFF; d_gene: -; j_gene: TRBJ1-1; v_gene: TRBV30; abundance: -
CDR3nt: TGTGCCAGTAGTATAGCCGCAGTCATGAACACTGAAGCTTTCTTT; CDR3aa: CASSIAAVMNTEAFF; d_gene: -; j_gene: TRBJ1-1; v_gene: TRBV19; abundance: -
CDR3nt: TGTGCCAGCAGTACGGGACAGGGGAACTACAATGAGCAGTTCTTC; CDR3aa: CASSTGQGNYNEQFF; d_gene: TRBD1; j_gene: TRBJ2-1; v_gene: TRBV28; abundance: -
CDR3nt: TGTGCCAGCAGCCGAAGGGCAGGGATGGGCAATCAGCCCCAGCATTTT; CDR3aa: CASSRRAGMGNQPQHF; d_gene: -; j_gene: TRBJ1-5; v_gene: TRBV28; abundance: -
CDR3nt: TGTGCCAGTGCGAACGGGGGAGTCTCCTACGAGCAGTACTTC; CDR3aa: CASANGGVSYEQYF; d_gene: -; j_gene: TRBJ2-7; v_gene: TRBV19; abundance: few
CDR3nt: TGTGCCAGTCAGACAGGCCTAAATCAGCCCCAGCATTTT; CDR3aa: CASQTGLNQPQHF; d_gene: -; j_gene: TRBJ1-5; v_gene: TRBV28; abundance: -
CDR3nt: TGTGCCAGCAGCCAACGACTAGAGTCCAATGAGCAGTTCTTC; CDR3aa: CASSQRLESNEQFF; d_gene: -; j_gene: TRBJ2-1; v_gene: TRBV3-1/TRBV3-2; abundance: -
CDR3nt: TGTGCCAGCAGCCCCGGGATCAACGTCCTGACTTTC; CDR3aa: CASSPGINVLTF; d_gene: -; j_gene: TRBJ2-6; v_gene: TRBV14; abundance: -
CDR3nt: TGTGCCAGCAGTACCCCCACAGGGTTGAATCAGCCCCAGCATTTT; CDR3aa: CASSTPTGLNQPQHF; d_gene: -; j_gene: TRBJ1-5; v_gene: TRBV28; abundance: -
CDR3nt: TGTGCCAGCAGCCAAGATCTTCCGGGGACTAATGAAAAACTGTTTTTT; CDR3aa: CASSQDLPGTNEKLFF; d_gene: -; j_gene: TRBJ1-4; v_gene: TRBV3-1/TRBV3-2; abundance: -
CDR3nt: TGTGCCTGGAGTGTAGGGGCCAATCAGCCCCAGCATTTT; CDR3aa: CAWSVGANQPQHF; d_gene: -; j_gene: TRBJ1-5; v_gene: TRBV30; abundance: -
CDR3nt: TGTGCCAGCAGTGAAACGTACGGCTCTGGAAACACCATATATTTT; CDR3aa: CASSETYGSGNTIYF; d_gene: -; j_gene: TRBJ1-3; v_gene: TRBV6-1; abundance: -
CDR3nt: TGTGCCAGCAGCTTACTCTCTGGGGCGGACTATGGCTACACCTTC; CDR3aa: CASSLLSGADYGYTF; d_gene: -; j_gene: TRBJ1-2; v_gene: TRBV7-3; abundance: -
CDR3nt: TGTGCCAGCAGGCAGGGGGCAGAGAGTGAAAAACTGTTTTTT; CDR3aa: CASRQGAESEKLFF; d_gene: TRBD1; j_gene: TRBJ1-4; v_gene: TRBV2; abundance: -